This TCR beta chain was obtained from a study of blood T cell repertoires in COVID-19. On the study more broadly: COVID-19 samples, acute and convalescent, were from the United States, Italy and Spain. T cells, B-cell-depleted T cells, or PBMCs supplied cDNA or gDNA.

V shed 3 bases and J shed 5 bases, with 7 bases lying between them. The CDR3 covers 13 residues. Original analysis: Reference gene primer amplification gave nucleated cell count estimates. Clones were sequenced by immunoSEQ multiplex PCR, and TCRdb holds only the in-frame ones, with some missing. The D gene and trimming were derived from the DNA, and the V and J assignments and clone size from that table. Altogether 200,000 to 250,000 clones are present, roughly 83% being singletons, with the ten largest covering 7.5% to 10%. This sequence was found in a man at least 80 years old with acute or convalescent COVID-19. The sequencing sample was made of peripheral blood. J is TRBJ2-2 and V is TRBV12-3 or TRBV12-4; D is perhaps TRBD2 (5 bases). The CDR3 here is CASSFRRTGELFF. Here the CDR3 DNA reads TGTGCCAGCAGTTTCCGGAGGACCGGGGAGCTGTTTTTT.